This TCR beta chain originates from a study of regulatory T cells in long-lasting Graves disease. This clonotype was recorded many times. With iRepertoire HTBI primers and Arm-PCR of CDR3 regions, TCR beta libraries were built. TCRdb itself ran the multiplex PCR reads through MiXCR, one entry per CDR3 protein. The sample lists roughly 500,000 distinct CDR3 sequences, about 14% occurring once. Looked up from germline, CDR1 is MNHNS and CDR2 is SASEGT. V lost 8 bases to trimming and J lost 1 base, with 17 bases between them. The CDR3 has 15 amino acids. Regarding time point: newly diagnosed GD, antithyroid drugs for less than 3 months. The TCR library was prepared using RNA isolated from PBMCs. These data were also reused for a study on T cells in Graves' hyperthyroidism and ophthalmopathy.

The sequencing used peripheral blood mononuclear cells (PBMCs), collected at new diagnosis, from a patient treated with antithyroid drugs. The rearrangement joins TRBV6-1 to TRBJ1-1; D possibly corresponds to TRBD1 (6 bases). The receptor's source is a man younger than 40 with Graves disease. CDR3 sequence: CASHGGGAGNTEAFF. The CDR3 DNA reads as TGTGCCAGCCATGGAGGGGGGGCTGGGAACACTGAAGCTTTCTTT.